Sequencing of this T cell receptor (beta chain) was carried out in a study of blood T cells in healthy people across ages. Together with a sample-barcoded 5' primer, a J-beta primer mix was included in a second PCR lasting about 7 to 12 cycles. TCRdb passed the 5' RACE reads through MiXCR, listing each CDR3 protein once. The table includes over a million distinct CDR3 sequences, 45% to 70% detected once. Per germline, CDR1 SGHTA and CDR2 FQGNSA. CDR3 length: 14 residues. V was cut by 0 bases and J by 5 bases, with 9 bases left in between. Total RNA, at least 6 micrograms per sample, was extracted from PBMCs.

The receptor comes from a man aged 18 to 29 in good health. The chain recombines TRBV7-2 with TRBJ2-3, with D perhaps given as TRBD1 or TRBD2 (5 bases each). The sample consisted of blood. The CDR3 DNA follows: TGTGCCAGCAGCTTAGCGGGGGTTCAAGATACGCAGTATTTT. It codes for CASSLAGVQDTQYF.